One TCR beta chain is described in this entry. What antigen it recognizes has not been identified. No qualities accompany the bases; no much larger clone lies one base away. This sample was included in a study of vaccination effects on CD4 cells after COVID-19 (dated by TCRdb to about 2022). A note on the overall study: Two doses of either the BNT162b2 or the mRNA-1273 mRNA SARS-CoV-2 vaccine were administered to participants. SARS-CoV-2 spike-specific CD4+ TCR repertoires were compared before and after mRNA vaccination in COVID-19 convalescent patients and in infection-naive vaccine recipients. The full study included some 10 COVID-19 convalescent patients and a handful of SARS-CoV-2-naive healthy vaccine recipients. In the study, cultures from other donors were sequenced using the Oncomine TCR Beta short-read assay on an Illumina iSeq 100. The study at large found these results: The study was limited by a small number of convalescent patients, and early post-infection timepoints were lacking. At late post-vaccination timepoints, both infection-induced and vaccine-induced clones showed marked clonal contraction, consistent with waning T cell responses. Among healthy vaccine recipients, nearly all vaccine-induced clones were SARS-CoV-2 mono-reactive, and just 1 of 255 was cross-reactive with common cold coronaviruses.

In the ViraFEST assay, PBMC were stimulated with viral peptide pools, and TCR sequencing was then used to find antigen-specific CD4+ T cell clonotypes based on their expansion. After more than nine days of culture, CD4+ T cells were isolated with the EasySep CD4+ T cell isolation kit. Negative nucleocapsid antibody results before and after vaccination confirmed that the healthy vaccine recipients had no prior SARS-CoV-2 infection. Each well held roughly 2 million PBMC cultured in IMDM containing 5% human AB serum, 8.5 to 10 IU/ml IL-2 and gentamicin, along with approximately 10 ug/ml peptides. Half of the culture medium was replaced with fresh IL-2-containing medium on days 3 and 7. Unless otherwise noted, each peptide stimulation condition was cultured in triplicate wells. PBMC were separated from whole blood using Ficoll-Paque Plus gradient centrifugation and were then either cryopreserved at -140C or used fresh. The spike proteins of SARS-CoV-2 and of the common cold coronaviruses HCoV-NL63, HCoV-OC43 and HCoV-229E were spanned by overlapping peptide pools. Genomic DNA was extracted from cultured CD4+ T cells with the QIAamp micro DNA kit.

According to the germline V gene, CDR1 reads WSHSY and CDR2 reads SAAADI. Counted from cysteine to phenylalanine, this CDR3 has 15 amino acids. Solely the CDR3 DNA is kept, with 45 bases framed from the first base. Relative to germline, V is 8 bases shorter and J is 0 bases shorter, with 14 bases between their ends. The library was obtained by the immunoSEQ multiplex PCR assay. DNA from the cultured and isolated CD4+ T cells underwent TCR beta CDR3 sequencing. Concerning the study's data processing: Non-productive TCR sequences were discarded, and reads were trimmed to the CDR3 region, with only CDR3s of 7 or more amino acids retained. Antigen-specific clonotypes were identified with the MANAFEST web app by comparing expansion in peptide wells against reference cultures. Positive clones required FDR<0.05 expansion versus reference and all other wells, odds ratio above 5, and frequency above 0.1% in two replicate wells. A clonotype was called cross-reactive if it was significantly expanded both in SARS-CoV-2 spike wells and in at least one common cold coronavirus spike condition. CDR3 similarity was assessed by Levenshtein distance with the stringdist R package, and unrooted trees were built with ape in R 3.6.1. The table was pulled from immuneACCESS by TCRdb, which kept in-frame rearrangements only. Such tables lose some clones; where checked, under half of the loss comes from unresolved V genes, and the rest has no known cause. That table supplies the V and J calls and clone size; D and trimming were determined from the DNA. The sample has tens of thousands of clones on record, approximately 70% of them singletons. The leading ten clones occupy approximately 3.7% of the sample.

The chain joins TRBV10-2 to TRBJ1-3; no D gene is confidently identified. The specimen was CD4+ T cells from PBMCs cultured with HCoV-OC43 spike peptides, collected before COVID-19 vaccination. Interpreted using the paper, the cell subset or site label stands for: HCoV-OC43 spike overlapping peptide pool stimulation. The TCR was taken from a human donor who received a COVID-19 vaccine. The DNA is TGCGCCAGCGAGAGATGGGTTGGCTCTGGAAACACCATATATTTT. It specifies CASERWVGSGNTIYF.